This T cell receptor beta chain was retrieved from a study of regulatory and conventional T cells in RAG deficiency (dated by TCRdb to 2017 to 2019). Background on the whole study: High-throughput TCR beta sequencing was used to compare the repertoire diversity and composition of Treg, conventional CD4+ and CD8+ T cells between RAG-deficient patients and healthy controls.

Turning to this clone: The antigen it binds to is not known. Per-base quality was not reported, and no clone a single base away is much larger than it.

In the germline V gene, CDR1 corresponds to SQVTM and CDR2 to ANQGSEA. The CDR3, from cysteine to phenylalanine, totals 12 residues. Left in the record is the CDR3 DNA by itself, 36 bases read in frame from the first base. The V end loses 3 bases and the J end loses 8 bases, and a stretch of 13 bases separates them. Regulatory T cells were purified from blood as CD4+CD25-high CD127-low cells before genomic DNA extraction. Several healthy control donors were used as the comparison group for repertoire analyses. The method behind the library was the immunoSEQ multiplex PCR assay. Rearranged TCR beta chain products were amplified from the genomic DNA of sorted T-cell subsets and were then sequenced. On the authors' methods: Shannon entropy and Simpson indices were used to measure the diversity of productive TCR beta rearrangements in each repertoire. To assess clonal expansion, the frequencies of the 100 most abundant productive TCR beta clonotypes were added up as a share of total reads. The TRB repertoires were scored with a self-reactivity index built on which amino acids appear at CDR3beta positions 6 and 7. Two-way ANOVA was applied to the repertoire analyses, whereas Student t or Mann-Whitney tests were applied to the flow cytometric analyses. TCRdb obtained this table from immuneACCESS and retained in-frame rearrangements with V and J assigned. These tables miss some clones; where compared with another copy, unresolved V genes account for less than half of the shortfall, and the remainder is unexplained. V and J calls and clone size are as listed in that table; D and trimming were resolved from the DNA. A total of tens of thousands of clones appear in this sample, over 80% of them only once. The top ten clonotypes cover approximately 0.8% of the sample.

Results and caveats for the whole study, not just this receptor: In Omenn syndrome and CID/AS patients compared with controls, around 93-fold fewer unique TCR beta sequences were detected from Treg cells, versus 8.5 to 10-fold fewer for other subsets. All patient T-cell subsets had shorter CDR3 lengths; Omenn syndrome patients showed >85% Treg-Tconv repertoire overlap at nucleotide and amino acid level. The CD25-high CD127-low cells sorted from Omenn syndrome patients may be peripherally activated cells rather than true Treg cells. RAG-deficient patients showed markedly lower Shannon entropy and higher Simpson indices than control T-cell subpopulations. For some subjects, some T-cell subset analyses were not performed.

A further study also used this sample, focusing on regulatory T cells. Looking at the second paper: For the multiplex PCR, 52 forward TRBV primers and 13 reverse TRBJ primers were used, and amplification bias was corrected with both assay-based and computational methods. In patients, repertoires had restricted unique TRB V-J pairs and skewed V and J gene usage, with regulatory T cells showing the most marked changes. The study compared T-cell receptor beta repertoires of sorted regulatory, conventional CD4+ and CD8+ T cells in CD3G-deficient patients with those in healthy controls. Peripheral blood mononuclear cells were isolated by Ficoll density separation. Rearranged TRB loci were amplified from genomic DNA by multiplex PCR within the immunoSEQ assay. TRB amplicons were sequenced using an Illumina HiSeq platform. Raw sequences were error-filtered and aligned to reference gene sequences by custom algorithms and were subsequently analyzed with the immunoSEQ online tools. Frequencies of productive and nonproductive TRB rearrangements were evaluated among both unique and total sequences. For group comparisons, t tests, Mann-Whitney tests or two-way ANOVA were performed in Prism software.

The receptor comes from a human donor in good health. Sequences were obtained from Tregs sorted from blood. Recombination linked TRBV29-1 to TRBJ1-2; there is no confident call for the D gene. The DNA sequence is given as TGCAGCGTTGAGTCCGGGAAGGAGGGCTACACCTTC. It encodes CSVESGKEGYTF.